At least ten counts were recorded for the clone carrying this T cell receptor beta chain. This sample was included in a study of early T cells in non-severe SARS-CoV-2 infection. Germline CDR1 is MNHEY and CDR2 is SVGEGT. There are 18 residues in the CDR3. Germline trimming cut 6 bases from V and 5 bases from J; bases unmatched to any gene: 17. The protocol attached unique molecular identifiers to individual cDNA molecules. MiXCR was run by TCRdb on the 5' RACE reads, yielding one entry per CDR3 protein. The data contain 45,000 to 60,000 distinct CDR3 sequences, 10% of them singletons. The sample was whole blood. The sequence derives from an adult who was a healthcare worker with PCR-confirmed SARS-CoV-2 infection or an uninfected control (not recorded which). The gene calls are TRBV6-2 or TRBV6-3 and TRBJ2-1, with 9 bases identical to TRBD2. The CDR3 loop reads CASSPWSGGILRDNEQFF. In DNA form, the CDR3 reads TGTGCCAGCAGCCCCTGGAGCGGGGGGATCCTCAGGGACAATGAGCAGTTCTTC.